This T cell receptor (beta chain) is drawn from a study of identical twins. Overall study results and limits: Zero-insertion analyses were open to partial confounding by invariant MAIT and iNKT cells. Twins' excess sharing was less marked for out-of-frame beta sequences. The study based its conclusions on cross-sectional statistical analysis and did not follow the same donors.

Carrying unique molecular identifiers, the cDNA also gained a universal primer site through template switching. One entry per CDR3 protein, called by TCRdb with MiXCR from the 5' RACE reads. This table holds about 690,000 distinct CDR3 sequences, approximately 6.1% found once. There are many counts of this clonotype. Its antigen remains unknown. The CDR3 has 12 amino acids. V gave up 1 base and J gave up 6 bases, with 7 bases separating them. Germline CDR1 LGHDT, CDR2 YNNKEL (reference sequence). The chain employs TRBV3-1 and TRBJ2-7; TRBD2 is a possible D gene (5 bases). Sequencing was done on a sample of naive T cells sorted from blood. This TCR derives from a young man in good health. The DNA of the CDR3 is TGTGCCAGCAGCCAAGCAGGAGGCGAGCAGTACTTC. Its protein is CASSQAGGEQYF.